The 13 T cell receptor beta chains below all came from one sample that was sequenced in a study of blood T cell repertoires in COVID-19. Assay: immunoSEQ multiplex PCR; the TCRdb copy retains only in-frame clones and omits some. The sample yields around 180,000 clones, roughly nine tenths seen once. Material for sequencing was peripheral blood. Receptors originate from a man aged 60 to 75 with acute or convalescent COVID-19.

This chain links TRBV5-1 with TRBJ1-2, with D perhaps TRBD1 (5 bases). Germline lookup yields CDR1 SGHRS and CDR2 YFSETQ. The CDR3 is 15 amino acids. V gave up 0 bases and J gave up 8 bases, with 17 bases separating them. CDR3 amino acids: CASSLVREGRRGYTF. The CDR3 DNA follows: TGCGCCAGCAGCTTGGTCAGGGAGGGGCGAAGGGGCTACACCTTC.

This clone was counted a single time. This chain joins TRBV24-1 and TRBJ2-2; 8 bases map to TRBD2. The V gene end was trimmed by 0 bases and the J gene end by 3 bases; junction bases not matched to a gene: 8. Germline V gives CDR1 KGHDR, CDR2 SFDVKD. The CDR3 length is 18 residues. This CDR3 reads CATSDLLYPGGDTGELFF. The CDR3 nucleotides are TGTGCCACCAGTGATTTGCTTTATCCGGGGGGGGACACCGGGGAGCTGTTTTTT.

The J gene is TRBJ2-1, the V gene TRBV11-2; TRBD2 matches at 11 bases. Losses at the gene ends were 6 bases for V and 12 bases for J; bases not matched to a gene: 16. CDR1 and CDR2 from the germline V gene are SGHAT and FQNNGV. The CDR3 loop spans 16 amino acids. The CDR3 reads CASRPIAGGQTEGQFF. CDR3 coding DNA: TGTGCCAGCAGACCAATAGCGGGAGGGCAAACGGAGGGGCAGTTCTTC. Supplemented by reference TRBV11-2 and TRBJ2-1, the full variable domain reads EAGVAQSPRYKIIEKRQSVAFWCNPISGHATLYWYQQILGQGPKLLIQFQNNGVVDDSQLPKDRFSAERLKGVDSTLKIQPAKLEDSAVYLCASRPIAGGQTEGQFFGPGTRLTVL.

The chain carries TRBV11-1 and TRBJ1-1; D is unclear. CDR3 length: 15 residues. Trimming took off 2 bases at V and 0 bases at J, with 10 bases between the two ends. CDR1 SGHAT and CDR2 FQDESV come from the germline V gene (reference sequence). In DNA form, the CDR3 reads TGTGCCAGCAGCTTACGGGTCTTACTGAACACTGAAGCTTTCTTT. This encodes CASSLRVLLNTEAFF.

The V gene is TRBV4-2, the J gene TRBJ2-1, with 11 bases matching TRBD2. With 0 bases clipped from V and 3 bases from J, the junction kept 4 bases outside the gene matches. Germline V gives CDR1 LGHNA, CDR2 YNFKEQ. The CDR3 has 17 amino acids. In nucleotides, the CDR3 is TGTGCCAGCAGCCAAGACGACGGGACTAGCGGCTACAATGAGCAGTTCTTC. Translated, it gives CASSQDDGTSGYNEQFF.

V and J are TRBV6-2 or TRBV6-3 and TRBJ1-6, with TRBD1 as a possible D gene (6 bases). Germline V gives CDR1 MNHEY, CDR2 SVGEGT. Trimming stripped 5 bases from V and 10 bases from J, with 27 bases between. This CDR3 spans 18 amino acids. Here the CDR3 reads CASSTWAGTPTSNSPLHF. The CDR3, as DNA: TGTGCCAGCAGTACCTGGGCCGGGACACCCACCTCGAACTCACCCCTCCACTTT.

This rearrangement joins TRBV5-1 to TRBJ1-1, with 8 positions matching TRBD1. This CDR3 comprises 14 residues. Germline trimming cut 2 bases from V and 6 bases from J; bases unmatched to any gene: 6. The germline CDR1 and CDR2 sequences are SGHRS and YFSETQ. This CDR3 is CASSFNTGGPEAFF. CDR3 coding DNA: TGCGCCAGCAGCTTTAATACAGGGGGTCCTGAAGCTTTCTTT. Filled out from reference TRBV5-1 and TRBJ1-1, the complete variable domain reads KAGVTQTPRYLIKTRGQQVTLSCSPISGHRSVSWYQQTPGQGLQFLFEYFSETQRNKGNFPGRFSGRQFSNSRSEMNVSTLELGDSALYLCASSFNTGGPEAFFGQGTRLTVV.

The genes are TRBV10-3 and TRBJ1-1; D not certain. The V end lost 5 bases, the J end lost 4 bases, and 11 bases lay between the germline ends. Germline CDR1 reads ENHRY; CDR2 reads SYGVKD. The CDR3 has 13 residues. The CDR3 bases are TGTGCCATCAGTCCCCCTTCAGGCACTGAAGCTTTCTTT. Its translation is CAISPPSGTEAFF.

The chain employs TRBV19 and TRBJ2-3; the match to TRBD2 covers 7 bases. Germline CDR1 LNHDA, CDR2 SQIVND (reference sequence). V lost 7 bases, J lost 4 bases, and 11 bases stayed unmatched. CDR3 length: 15 amino acids. DNA of the CDR3: TGTGCCAGTAATGAAGCGGGGAGAGGGGCAGATACGCAGTATTTT. Protein product: CASNEAGRGADTQYF.

J is TRBJ2-3 and V is TRBV19, with 7 bases aligning to TRBD2. V was clipped by 7 bases and J by 0 bases; unmatched bases: 7. The length of the CDR3 is 15 residues. Germline assignment: CDR1 LNHDA and CDR2 SQIVND (reference sequence). The CDR3 is CASTTTSWSTDTQYF. The CDR3 nucleotides are TGTGCCAGTACTACGACTAGCTGGAGCACAGATACGCAGTATTTT.

V and J are TRBV6-2 or TRBV6-3 and TRBJ1-1; D remains unclear. The CDR3 totals 13 residues. Germline V gene data show CDR1 as MNHEY and CDR2 as SVGEGT. V lost 5 bases, J lost 2 bases, and 9 bases lay in between. CDR3 sequence: CASSIRPNTEAFF. The CDR3 bases are TGTGCCAGCAGTATCAGGCCCAACACTGAAGCTTTCTTT.

The chain joins TRBV12-5 to TRBJ2-5; 8 bases fit TRBD1. V was pared by 1 base and J by 5 bases, with 3 bases of the junction left unmatched. CDR1 is LGHNT and CDR2 is FRNRAP in the germline V gene. The CDR3 runs to 14 residues. CDR3 residues: CASGLAGGRETQYF. The CDR3, as DNA: TGTGCTAGTGGTTTGGCAGGGGGCAGGGAGACCCAGTACTTC.

The chain couples TRBV2 to TRBJ2-2; tentative D call: TRBD1 (6 bases). The CDR3 spans 12 residues. The V gene lost 5 bases and the J gene lost 6 bases, with 7 bases spanning the gap. Per the germline V gene, CDR1 is SNHLY and CDR2 is FYNNEI. The chain's CDR3 is CASSTGPGELFF. In nucleotides, the CDR3 is TGTGCCAGCAGTACAGGGCCCGGGGAGCTGTTTTTT.